This is a list of T cell receptor beta chains from one sample in a study of shared clonotypes between healthy human individuals. Repertoires were generated with immunoSEQ multiplex PCR, while TCRdb's copy carries only in-frame clones and drops some. The profile shows nearly 1,000,000 clones, about three quarters of them singletons. Sample: memory CD4+ T cells sorted from blood. These receptors all stem from a man between 18 and 29 years old in good health. The CDR3 runs from the conserved cysteine through the conserved F or W. A D gene is named only where the DNA matches it firmly. Not every row has a clone size; where given, it reads once, few, many or a size class.

D	V	size	J	DNA	CDR3
NA	TRBV19	NA	TRBJ2-2	TGTGCCAGTAGGGTAGCGGATATCAACACCGGGGAGCTGTTTTTT	CASRVADINTGELFF
TRBD1	TRBV10-1	NA	TRBJ1-1	TGCGCCAGCAGCGATCAGGGGGCCACTGAAGCTTTCTTT	CASSDQGATEAFF
TRBD1	TRBV5-4	NA	TRBJ1-2	TGTGCCAGCAGCTTACAGGGGGGTTATGGCTACACCTTC	CASSLQGGYGYTF
NA	TRBV7-3	NA	TRBJ2-2	TGTGCCACCAAACAGGGCCGGAACACCGGGGAGCTGTTTTTT	CATKQGRNTGELFF
TRBD1	TRBV5-4	NA	TRBJ1-5	TGTGCCAGCAGCCGGGGACAGGGCCATCAGCCCCAGCATTTT	CASSRGQGHQPQHF
NA	TRBV10-3	NA	TRBJ1-6	TGTGCCATCAGTCAGGCGGGGGGAAGCAGTTCACCCCTCCACTTT	CAISQAGGSSSPLHF
NA	TRBV7-2	few	TRBJ2-2	TGTGCCAGCAGCTACGGGAGTTGGGACACCGGGGAGCTGTTTTTT	CASSYGSWDTGELFF
NA	TRBV12-5	NA	TRBJ1-5	TGTGCTAGTGGTTTTGGCACCGGCAATCAGCCCCAGCATTTT	CASGFGTGNQPQHF
NA	TRBV6-5	NA	TRBJ1-1	TGTGCCAGCAGTTACGCCCGAGGGGCTGAAGCTTTCTTT	CASSYARGAEAFF
TRBD1	TRBV4-2	NA	TRBJ2-1	TGTGCCAGCAGCCAACCCCCCGGACAGGGACACAATGAGCAGTTCTTC	CASSQPPGQGHNEQFF
NA	TRBV5-1	NA	TRBJ2-5	TGCGCCAGCAGCAAAGGGTGGGGCGGACCACAAGAGACCCAGTACTTC	CASSKGWGGPQETQYF
NA	TRBV30	few	TRBJ2-7	TGTGCCTGGAGTGTAAATGCCTACGAGCAGTACTTC	CAWSVNAYEQYF
NA	TRBV9	NA	TRBJ2-2	TGTGCCAGCAGCGTAGGGCTCACCGGGGAGCTGTTTTTT	CASSVGLTGELFF
NA	TRBV6-1	NA	TRBJ1-4	TGTGCCAGCAGTGAATCTGGGGTACCCAATGAAAAACTGTTTTTT	CASSESGVPNEKLFF
NA	TRBV9	NA	TRBJ2-2	TGTGCCAGCAGCGTCTACTCCGGGGGCGGGGAGCTGTTTTTT	CASSVYSGGGELFF
NA	TRBV7-2	NA	TRBJ2-5	TGTGCCAGCAGCTTCCTAGTTGAGACCCAGTACTTC	CASSFLVETQYF
TRBD1	TRBV6-5	NA	TRBJ2-7	TGTGCCAGCAGCCCCGGACAGGGCGTCTACGAGCAGTACTTC	CASSPGQGVYEQYF
TRBD1	TRBV4-1	once	TRBJ1-2	TGCGCCAGCAGCCGGGACAGGGGAACATATGGCTACACCTTC	CASSRDRGTYGYTF
NA	TRBV7-9	NA	TRBJ2-5	TGTGCCAGCAGCCGGGCTTTGCAGGGCCCTAGGGAGACCCAGTACTTC	CASSRALQGPRETQYF
TRBD2	TRBV18	NA	TRBJ2-1	TGTGCCAGCTCACCACGGGCTAGCGGGAACAATGAGCAGTTCTTC	CASSPRASGNNEQFF
NA	TRBV7-2	once	TRBJ2-7	TGTGCCAGCAGCTTAGGAGACATCTTGGAGCAGTACTTC	CASSLGDILEQYF
TRBD2	TRBV6-1	NA	TRBJ2-5	TGTGCCAGCAGCAGAGCGGGGGGCGGGGAGACCCAGTACTTC	CASSRAGGGETQYF
NA	TRBV7-6	NA	TRBJ2-7	TGTGCCAGCAGCCTAGACAGGAGCGAGCAGTACTTC	CASSLDRSEQYF
NA	TRBV5-4	NA	TRBJ1-1	TGTGCCAGCAGCACAGGGAGGAACACTGAAGCTTTCTTT	CASSTGRNTEAFF
NA	TRBV27	NA	TRBJ2-3	TGTGCCAGCAGGCCAGGGACCTACACAGATACGCAGTATTTT	CASRPGTYTDTQYF
NA	TRBV28	NA	TRBJ1-2	TGTGCCAGCAGTATACAGGCAGCTAACTATGGCTACACCTTC	CASSIQAANYGYTF
NA	TRBV27	NA	TRBJ1-4	TGTGCCAGCAGTTTCCGGGCTCGCGGTCTAGCCTACGGGAAAACGTTCGGATTTGAAAAACTGTTTTTT	CASSFRARGLAYGKTFGFEKLFF
NA	TRBV6-1	NA	TRBJ1-5	TGTGCCAGCAGTGAAAGGGGGGATCAGCCCCAGCATTTT	CASSERGDQPQHF
NA	TRBV5-4	NA	TRBJ2-2	TGTGCCAGCAGCTTGCGGGCAGGGTTGAACACCGGGGAGCTGTTTTTT	CASSLRAGLNTGELFF
NA	TRBV6-4	NA	TRBJ2-2	TGTGCCAGCACCACAGACGGCCGGAACACCGGGGAGCTGTTTTTT	CASTTDGRNTGELFF
TRBD1	TRBV6-6	NA	TRBJ1-4	TGTGCCAGCAGTCTGACAGGGAATTTTAAAAAACTGTTTTTT	CASSLTGNFKKLFF
TRBD1	TRBV7-2	once	TRBJ2-1	TGTGCCAGCAGCTTACGTGGACAGGGGAACAATGAGCAGTTCTTC	CASSLRGQGNNEQFF
TRBD1	TRBV27	many	TRBJ2-5	TGTGCCAGCAGTACCGGACAGGGGGCGAGGGAGACCCAGTACTTC	CASSTGQGARETQYF
TRBD1	TRBV29-1	NA	TRBJ2-3	TGCAGCGTCGACAGGGGTTCTAGCACAGATACGCAGTATTTT	CSVDRGSSTDTQYF
TRBD1	TRBV18	once	TRBJ1-4	TGTGCCAGCTCACAGACAGGGAGAGACGAAAAACTGTTTTTT	CASSQTGRDEKLFF
NA	TRBV27	NA	TRBJ2-5	TGTGCCAGCAGAGAGGCAGGGCGAGAGACCCAGTACTTC	CASREAGRETQYF
TRBD2	TRBV6-1	NA	TRBJ2-7	TGTGCCAGCAGTGAAGCTGGGGGGGAGGTTTACTACGAGCAGTACTTC	CASSEAGGEVYYEQYF
NA	TRBV10-3	NA	TRBJ1-1	TGTGCCACACAGACAGCCATGAACACTGAAGCTTTCTTT	CATQTAMNTEAFF
NA	TRBV7-2	many	TRBJ1-4	TGTGCCAGCAGCTTAGCAGGGGGTTTGGAAAAACTGTTTTTT	CASSLAGGLEKLFF
NA	TRBV7-2	NA	TRBJ1-5	TGTGCCAGCAGCTTAGTGGGGGGTAACAATCAGCCCCAGCATTTT	CASSLVGGNNQPQHF
NA	TRBV18	NA	TRBJ1-2	TGTGCCAGCTCCCTAGGCGTGGACAGCCTTGTGGGTAACTATGGCTACACCTTC	CASSLGVDSLVGNYGYTF
NA	TRBV29-1	NA	TRBJ2-1	TGCAGCGTTGAGGGAATGGCAGTTAATGAGCAGTTCTTC	CSVEGMAVNEQFF
NA	TRBV19	NA	TRBJ1-5	TGTGCCAGTAGTATAGATGGGACCACCGGGCCCCAGCATTTT	CASSIDGTTGPQHF
NA	TRBV4-1	NA	TRBJ2-1	TGCGCCAGCAGCCGAACCGGGACTCACCTGGGGAGTGAGCAGTTCTTC	CASSRTGTHLGSEQFF